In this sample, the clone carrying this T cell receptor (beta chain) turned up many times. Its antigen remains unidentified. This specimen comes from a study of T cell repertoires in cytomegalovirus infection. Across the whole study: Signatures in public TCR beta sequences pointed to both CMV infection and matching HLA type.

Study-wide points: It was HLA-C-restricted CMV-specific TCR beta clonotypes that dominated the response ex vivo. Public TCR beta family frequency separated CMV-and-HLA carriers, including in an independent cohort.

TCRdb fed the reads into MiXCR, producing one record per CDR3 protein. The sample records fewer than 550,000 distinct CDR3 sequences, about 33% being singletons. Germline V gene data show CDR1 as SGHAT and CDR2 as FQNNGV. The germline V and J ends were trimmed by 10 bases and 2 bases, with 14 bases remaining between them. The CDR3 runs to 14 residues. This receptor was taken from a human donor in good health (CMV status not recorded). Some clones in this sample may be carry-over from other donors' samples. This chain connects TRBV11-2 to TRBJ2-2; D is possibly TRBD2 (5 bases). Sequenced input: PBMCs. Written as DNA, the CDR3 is TGTGCCACGAGGGCCGAACTCAACACCGGGGAGCTGTTTTTT. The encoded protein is CATRAELNTGELFF. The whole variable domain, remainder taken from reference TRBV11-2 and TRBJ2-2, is EAGVAQSPRYKIIEKRQSVAFWCNPISGHATLYWYQQILGQGPKLLIQFQNNGVVDDSQLPKDRFSAERLKGVDSTLKIQPAKLEDSAVYLCATRAELNTGELFFGEGSRLTVL.